What follows describes a single T cell receptor (beta chain). This clonotype came up many times. The antigen this receptor binds is unknown. One base away there is no much larger clone; base qualities are not given. Within a library made for alpha chains, this beta chain is off target, and its count is uninformative. The time point label on this specimen signifies: sample taken at primary tumor resection. Donors were some 67 patients with early-stage, untreated non-small cell lung cancer from the lung TRACERx cohort. Whole RNA extracted from tumor and nontumor lung tissue, or from cryopreserved PBMC samples, was used for TCR sequencing without cell sorting. Patients were selected for TCR sequencing only if sufficient RNA was available from at least two tumor regions. Tumor and adjacent nontumor lung specimens were reviewed by a lung pathologist before selection. This specimen belongs to a study of spatial heterogeneity in lung cancer (dated by TCRdb to the late 2010s). The study in broad terms: Beta-chain transcripts were consistently detected in greater numbers than alpha-chain transcripts, which likely reflected higher beta-chain transcript abundance. In the raw uncorrected reads, each unique combination of TCR and UMI appeared more than ten times on average. A strong correlation was found between TCR transcript counts in tumor regions and a T cell transcriptional module score from matched bulk RNA-seq. TCR repertoire features were related to nonsynonymous mutation counts determined by whole-exome sequencing of tumor tissue. Both alpha and beta chains were TCR-sequenced in 200 to 250 tumor regions, under 70 matched nontumor lung samples and 55 to 60 PBMC samples obtained at surgery. The study quantitatively compared TCR alpha and beta repertoires across multiple tumor regions, matched nontumor lung and blood in non-small cell lung cancer.

Beyond this particular receptor, the publication reports: Counts of ubiquitous and regional expanded TCRs correlated with counts of ubiquitous and regional nonsynonymous mutations, respectively. Estimated TCR-seq coverage of tumor T cells was only 7% to 8.5% for alpha chains and about 14% for beta chains. Confirming at a functional level the hypothesis that regional TCRs recognize regional mutations was considered to require additional single-cell paired TCR alpha and beta sequencing. The tumor nonsynonymous mutation count correlated with the number of expanded intratumoral alpha and beta TCRs.

In the germline V gene (reference sequence), CDR1 corresponds to DFQATT and CDR2 to SNEGSKA. The V end loses 4 bases and the J end loses 3 bases, and a stretch of 13 bases separates them. From the cysteine through the phenylalanine, the CDR3 covers 14 amino acids. Kept here is only the CDR3 DNA, which spans 42 bases and is read in frame from base 1. Libraries were prepared through 5' RACE. Instrument used: NextSeq 500. The TCR library protocol attached a unique molecular identifier to each TCR cDNA molecule to allow correction of PCR and sequencing errors. Turning to the authors' computational methods: TCR identification, UMI-based error correction and CDR3 extraction were performed with Decombinator tools. Expanded TCRs were defined as those above a frequency of 2 per 1,000, corresponding to the top 1% of the tumor frequency distribution. Expanded tumor TCRs were classed as regional if statistically deemed absent (corrected P<0.05) from at least one tumor region, otherwise ubiquitous. Each repertoire was subsampled 100 times to 5,000 TCRs, after which Renyi diversity was computed with the R vegan package. To build CDR3 similarity networks, amino acid triplet string-kernel similarity was used, and CDR3s were connected when their pairwise similarity was above 0.82. Starting from the raw public reads, TCRdb applied fastp trimming at Q25, assembled clones with MiXCR and retained in-frame beta chains. One record per CDR3 amino acid sequence lists the most common genes and DNA. The V and J calls were not made by the authors but by TCRdb's processing. The sample table contains 13,000 or so distinct CDR3 sequences; only one count was recorded for 5.6% of them. The ten biggest clones cover more than 9.5% of the sample.

The source was lung tumor tissue, collected at surgery. The TCR comes from a female donor with early-stage non-small cell lung cancer. The rearrangement joined TRBV20-1 to TRBJ1-5, with a weak D call of TRBD1 (5 bases match). The CDR3 protein: CSAIDSLNNQPQHF. The DNA reads as follows: TGCAGTGCTATCGACAGTCTAAACAATCAGCCCCAGCATTTT.